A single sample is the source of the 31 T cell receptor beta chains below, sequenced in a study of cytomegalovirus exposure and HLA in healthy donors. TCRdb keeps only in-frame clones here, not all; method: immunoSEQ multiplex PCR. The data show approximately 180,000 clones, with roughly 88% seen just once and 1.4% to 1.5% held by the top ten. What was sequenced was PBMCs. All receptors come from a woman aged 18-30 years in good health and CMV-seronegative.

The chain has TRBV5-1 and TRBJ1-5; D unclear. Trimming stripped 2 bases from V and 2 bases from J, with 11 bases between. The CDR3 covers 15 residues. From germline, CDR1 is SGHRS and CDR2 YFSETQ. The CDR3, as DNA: TGCGCCAGCAGCTTAGGAAACAGTGGCAATCAGCCCCAGCATTTT. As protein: CASSLGNSGNQPQHF.

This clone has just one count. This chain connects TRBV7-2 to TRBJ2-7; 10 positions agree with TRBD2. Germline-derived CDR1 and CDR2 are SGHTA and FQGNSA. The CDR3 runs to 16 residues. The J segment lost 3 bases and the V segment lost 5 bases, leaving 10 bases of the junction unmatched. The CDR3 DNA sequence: TGTGCCAGCAGCCCTAGCGGGGGCGGGCCAATCTACGAGCAGTACTTC. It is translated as CASSPSGGGPIYEQYF.

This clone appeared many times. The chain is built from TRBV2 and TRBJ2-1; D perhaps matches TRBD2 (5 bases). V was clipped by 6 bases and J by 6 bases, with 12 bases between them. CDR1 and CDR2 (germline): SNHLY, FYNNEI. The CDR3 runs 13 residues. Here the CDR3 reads CASRPTLANEQFF. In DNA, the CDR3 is TGTGCCAGCAGACCGACTCTAGCCAATGAGCAGTTCTTC.

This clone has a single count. The CDR3 sequence is CASSPPNARYETQYF. The CDR3 DNA reads as TGTGCCAGCTCACCACCGAATGCGCGGTACGAGACCCAGTACTTC. V gene TRBV18 combines with J gene TRBJ2-5; D is ambiguous. The germline V and J ends were trimmed by 0 bases and 5 bases, with 13 bases remaining between them. Germline CDR1 is KGHSH and CDR2 is LQKENI. The CDR3 has 15 residues.

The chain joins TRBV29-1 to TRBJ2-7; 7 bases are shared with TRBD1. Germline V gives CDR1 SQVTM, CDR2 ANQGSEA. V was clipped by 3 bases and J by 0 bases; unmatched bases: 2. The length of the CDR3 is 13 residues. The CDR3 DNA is TGCAGCGTTGAGACAGGGCGCTCCTACGAGCAGTACTTC. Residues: CSVETGRSYEQYF.

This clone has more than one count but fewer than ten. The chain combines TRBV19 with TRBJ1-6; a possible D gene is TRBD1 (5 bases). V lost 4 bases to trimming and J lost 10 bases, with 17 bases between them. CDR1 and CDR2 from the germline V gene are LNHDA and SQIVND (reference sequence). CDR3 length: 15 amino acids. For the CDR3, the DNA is TGTGCCAGTAGTAAAGTCGCGGGGCCCTTATCACCCCTCCACTTT. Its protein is CASSKVAGPLSPLHF.

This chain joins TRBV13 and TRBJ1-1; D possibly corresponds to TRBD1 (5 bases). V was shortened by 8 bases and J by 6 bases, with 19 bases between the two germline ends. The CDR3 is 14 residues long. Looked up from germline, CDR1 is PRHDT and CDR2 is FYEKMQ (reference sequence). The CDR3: CASLADGGFSEAFF. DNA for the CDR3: TGTGCCAGCTTGGCCGATGGGGGGTTTTCTGAAGCTTTCTTT.

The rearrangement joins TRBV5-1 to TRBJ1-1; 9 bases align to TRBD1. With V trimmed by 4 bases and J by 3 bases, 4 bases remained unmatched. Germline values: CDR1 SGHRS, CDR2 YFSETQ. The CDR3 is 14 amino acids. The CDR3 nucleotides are TGCGCCAGCAGCCTCGACAGGGGGGACACTGAAGCTTTCTTT. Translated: CASSLDRGDTEAFF.

DNA for the CDR3: TGTGCCAGCAGACTGGGCGGGTTTCAGGGGGTTGAAGCTTTCTTT. Translation: CASRLGGFQGVEAFF. The J gene is TRBJ1-1, the V gene TRBV5-5, with 7 bases lining up with TRBD1. V shed 5 bases and J 7 bases; nucleotides not matched to a gene: 14. The CDR3 totals 15 residues. CDR1 is SGHKS, CDR2 YYEKEE, per germline (reference sequence).

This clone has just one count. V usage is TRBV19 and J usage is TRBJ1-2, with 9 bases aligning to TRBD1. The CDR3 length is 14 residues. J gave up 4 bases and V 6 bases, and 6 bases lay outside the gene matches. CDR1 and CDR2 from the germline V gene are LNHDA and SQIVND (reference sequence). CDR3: CASRPGTGIYGYTF. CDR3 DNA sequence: TGTGCCAGTAGGCCCGGGACAGGGATCTATGGCTACACCTTC.

CDR3 residues: CSARGTEAFF. The CDR3 region has the DNA TGCAGTGCACGAGGTACTGAAGCTTTCTTT. V and J are TRBV20-1 and TRBJ1-1; D is unclear. Trimming left V 6 bases short and J 5 bases short, with 7 bases between. The CDR3 extends over 10 amino acids. Per germline, CDR1 DFQATT and CDR2 SNEGSKA (reference sequence).

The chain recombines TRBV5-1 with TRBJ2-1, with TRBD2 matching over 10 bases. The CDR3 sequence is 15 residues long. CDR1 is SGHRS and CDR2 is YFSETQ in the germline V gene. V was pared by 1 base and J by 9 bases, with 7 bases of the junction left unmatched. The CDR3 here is CASSLPAGGPSEQFF. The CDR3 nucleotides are TGCGCCAGCAGCTTGCCAGCGGGGGGGCCATCTGAGCAGTTCTTC. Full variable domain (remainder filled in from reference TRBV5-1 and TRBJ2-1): KAGVTQTPRYLIKTRGQQVTLSCSPISGHRSVSWYQQTPGQGLQFLFEYFSETQRNKGNFPGRFSGRQFSNSRSEMNVSTLELGDSALYLCASSLPAGGPSEQFFGPGTRLTVL.

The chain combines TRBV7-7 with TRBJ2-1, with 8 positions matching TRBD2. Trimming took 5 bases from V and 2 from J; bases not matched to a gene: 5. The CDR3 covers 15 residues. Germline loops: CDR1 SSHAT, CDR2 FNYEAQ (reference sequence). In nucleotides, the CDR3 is TGTGCCAGCAGCGCCAGCGGGGGAGCCTACAATGAGCAGTTCTTC. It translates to CASSASGGAYNEQFF.

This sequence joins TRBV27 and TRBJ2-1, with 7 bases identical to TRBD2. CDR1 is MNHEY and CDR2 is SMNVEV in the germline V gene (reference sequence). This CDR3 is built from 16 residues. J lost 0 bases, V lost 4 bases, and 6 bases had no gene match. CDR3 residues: CASSWGGGNSYNEQFF. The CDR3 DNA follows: TGTGCCAGCAGTTGGGGGGGTGGAAACTCCTACAATGAGCAGTTCTTC.

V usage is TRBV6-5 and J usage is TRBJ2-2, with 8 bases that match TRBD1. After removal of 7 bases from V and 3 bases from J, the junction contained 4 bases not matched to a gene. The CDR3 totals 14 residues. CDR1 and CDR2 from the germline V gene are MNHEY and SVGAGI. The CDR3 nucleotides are TGTGCCAGCAACCAGGGGGCTTACACCGGGGAGCTGTTTTTT. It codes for CASNQGAYTGELFF.

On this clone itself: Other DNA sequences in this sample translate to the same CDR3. CDR3 protein: CASRGGGTDTQYF. The CDR3 region has the DNA TGTGCCAGCAGAGGCGGGGGCACAGATACGCAGTATTTT. The chain has TRBV9 and TRBJ2-3, with D perhaps TRBD2 (6 bases). This CDR3 comprises 13 residues. The V end lost 5 bases, the J end lost 1 base, and 8 bases lay between the germline ends. Per the germline V gene, CDR1 is SGDLS and CDR2 is YYNGEE. Full variable domain (rest looked up from reference TRBV9 and TRBJ2-3): DSGVTQTPKHLITATGQRVTLRCSPRSGDLSVYWYQQSLDQGLQFLIQYYNGEERAKGNILERFSAQQFPDLHSELNLSSLELGDSALYFCASRGGGTDTQYFGPGTRLTVL.

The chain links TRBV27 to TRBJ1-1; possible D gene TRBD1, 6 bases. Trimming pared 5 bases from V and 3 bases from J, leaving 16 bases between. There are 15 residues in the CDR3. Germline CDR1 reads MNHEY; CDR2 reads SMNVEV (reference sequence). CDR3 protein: CASSPGGGYYTEAFF. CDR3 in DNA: TGTGCCAGCAGTCCCGGGGGGGGCTATTACACTGAAGCTTTCTTT.

In nucleotides, the CDR3 is TGTGCCACCAGCAGAGATGGAGGCGGGGGTGGAGAGCAGTACTTC. This codes for CATSRDGGGGGEQYF. V gene TRBV15 combines with J gene TRBJ2-7; TRBD2 aligns across 7 bases. The V and J ends lost 0 bases and 7 bases, in that order; junction bases with no gene match: 9. CDR1 and CDR2 (germline): LNHNV, YYDKDF (reference sequence). The CDR3 extends over 15 amino acids.

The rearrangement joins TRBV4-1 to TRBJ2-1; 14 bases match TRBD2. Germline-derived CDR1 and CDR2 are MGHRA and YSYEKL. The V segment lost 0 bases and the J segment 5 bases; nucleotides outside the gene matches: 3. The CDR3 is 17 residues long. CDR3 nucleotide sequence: TGCGCCAGCAGCCAAGATGGGACTAGCGGGAGAGACAATGAGCAGTTCTTC. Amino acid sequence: CASSQDGTSGRDNEQFF.

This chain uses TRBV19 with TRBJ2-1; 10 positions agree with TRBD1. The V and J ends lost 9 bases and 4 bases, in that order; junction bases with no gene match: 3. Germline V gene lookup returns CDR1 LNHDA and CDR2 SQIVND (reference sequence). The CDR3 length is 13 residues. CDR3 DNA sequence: TGTGCCAGCGGGACAGGGGTGTACAATGAGCAGTTCTTC. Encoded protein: CASGTGVYNEQFF.

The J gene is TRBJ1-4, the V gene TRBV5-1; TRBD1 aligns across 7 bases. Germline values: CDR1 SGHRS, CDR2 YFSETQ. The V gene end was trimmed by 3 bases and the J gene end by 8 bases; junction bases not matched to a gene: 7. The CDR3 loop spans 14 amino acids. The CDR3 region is CASSSDRVQEKLFF. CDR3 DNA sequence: TGCGCCAGCAGCTCAGACAGGGTTCAGGAAAAACTGTTTTTT.

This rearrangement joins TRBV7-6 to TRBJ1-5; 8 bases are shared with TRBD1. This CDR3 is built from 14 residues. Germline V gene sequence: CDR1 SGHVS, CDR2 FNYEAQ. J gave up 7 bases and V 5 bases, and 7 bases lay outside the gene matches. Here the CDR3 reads CASSPGQGWQPQHF. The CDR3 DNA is TGTGCCAGCAGCCCCGGACAGGGTTGGCAGCCCCAGCATTTT.

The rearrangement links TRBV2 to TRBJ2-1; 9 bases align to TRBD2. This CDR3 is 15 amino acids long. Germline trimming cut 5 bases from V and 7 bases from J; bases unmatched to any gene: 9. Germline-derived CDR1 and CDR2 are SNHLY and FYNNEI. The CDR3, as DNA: TGTGCCAGCAGTCGAAAAGCGGGGGGCCCTAATGAGCAGTTCTTC. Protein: CASSRKAGGPNEQFF.

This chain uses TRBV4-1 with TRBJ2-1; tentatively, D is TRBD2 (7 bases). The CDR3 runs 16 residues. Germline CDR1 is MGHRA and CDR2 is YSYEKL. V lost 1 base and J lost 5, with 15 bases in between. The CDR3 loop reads CASSQVWGGLHNEQFF. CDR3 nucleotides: TGCGCCAGCAGCCAAGTATGGGGGGGCCTACACAATGAGCAGTTCTTC.

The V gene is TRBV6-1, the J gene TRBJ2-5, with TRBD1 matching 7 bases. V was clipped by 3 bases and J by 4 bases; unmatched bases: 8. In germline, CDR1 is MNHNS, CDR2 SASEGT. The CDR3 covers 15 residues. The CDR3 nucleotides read TGTGCCAGCAGTGAGGGGACAGTCGGCGGAGAGACCCAGTACTTC. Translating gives CASSEGTVGGETQYF.

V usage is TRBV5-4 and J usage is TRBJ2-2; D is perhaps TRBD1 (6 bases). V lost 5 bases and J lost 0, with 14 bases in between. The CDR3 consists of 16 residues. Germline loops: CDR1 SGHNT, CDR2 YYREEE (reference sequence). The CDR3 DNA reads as TGTGCCAGCAGACCTGACAGGACCGCGAACACCGGGGAGCTGTTTTTT. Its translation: CASRPDRTANTGELFF.

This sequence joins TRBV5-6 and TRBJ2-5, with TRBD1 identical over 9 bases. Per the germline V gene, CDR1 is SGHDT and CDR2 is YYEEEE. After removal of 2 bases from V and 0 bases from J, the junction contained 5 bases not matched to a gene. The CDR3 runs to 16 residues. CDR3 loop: CASSLSTGGYQETQYF. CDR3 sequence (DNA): TGTGCCAGCAGCTTATCTACAGGGGGCTACCAAGAGACCCAGTACTTC.

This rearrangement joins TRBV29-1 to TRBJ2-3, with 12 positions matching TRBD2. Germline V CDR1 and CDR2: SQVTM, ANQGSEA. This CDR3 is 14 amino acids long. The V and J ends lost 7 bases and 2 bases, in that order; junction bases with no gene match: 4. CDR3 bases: TGCAGCGGCGGACTAGCGGGGTTCACAGATACGCAGTATTTT. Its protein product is CSGGLAGFTDTQYF.

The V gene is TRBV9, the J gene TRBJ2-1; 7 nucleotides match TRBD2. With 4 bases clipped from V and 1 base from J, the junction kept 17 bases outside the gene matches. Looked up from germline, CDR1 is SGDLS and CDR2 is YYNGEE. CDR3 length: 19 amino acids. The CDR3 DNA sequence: TGTGCCAGCAGCCCACCGGAAGTGTGGGGGGGGTTTTCCTACAATGAGCAGTTCTTC. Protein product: CASSPPEVWGGFSYNEQFF.

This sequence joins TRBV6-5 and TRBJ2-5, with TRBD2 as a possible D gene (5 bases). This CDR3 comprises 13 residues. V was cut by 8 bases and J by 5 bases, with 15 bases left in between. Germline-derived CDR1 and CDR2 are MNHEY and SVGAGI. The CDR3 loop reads CASGRAFRETQYF. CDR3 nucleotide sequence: TGTGCCAGCGGGAGAGCGTTTCGGGAGACCCAGTACTTC.

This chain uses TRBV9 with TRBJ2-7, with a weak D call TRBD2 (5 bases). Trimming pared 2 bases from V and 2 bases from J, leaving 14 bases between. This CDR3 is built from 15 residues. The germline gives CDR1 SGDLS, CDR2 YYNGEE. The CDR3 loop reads CASSVSAPGTYEQYF. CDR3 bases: TGTGCCAGCAGCGTTTCGGCACCGGGAACCTACGAGCAGTACTTC. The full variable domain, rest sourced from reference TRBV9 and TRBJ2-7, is DSGVTQTPKHLITATGQRVTLRCSPRSGDLSVYWYQQSLDQGLQFLIQYYNGEERAKGNILERFSAQQFPDLHSELNLSSLELGDSALYFCASSVSAPGTYEQYFGPGTRLTVT.